This TCR beta chain was identified during a study of beta chain features in type 1 diabetes. Losses at the gene ends were 3 bases for V and 2 bases for J; bases not matched to a gene: 7. Germline lookup yields CDR1 MDHEN and CDR2 SYDVKM. The CDR3 has 16 amino acids. The sequenced template was cDNA made from the entire isolated RNA. Profiled with immunoSEQ multiplex PCR; TCRdb holds only in-frame clones, not every one. The table has approximately 120,000 clones, 40% seen once. Whole-study results and caveats: TCRB CDR3s from Type 1 diabetes patients were moderately but significantly shorter in all four CD4+ subsets.

The table lists this clone with a few counts. Its antigen remains unidentified. Other nucleotide sequences in the sample specify the same CDR3. The sequence came from a young woman in good health. Sequencing input: stem cell memory CD4+ T cells from blood. V gene TRBV28 combines with J gene TRBJ1-1, with 9 bases matching TRBD1. This chain's CDR3 is CASSFQGTGSNTEAFF. CDR3 in DNA: TGTGCCAGCAGTTTCCAAGGGACAGGGAGTAACACTGAAGCTTTCTTT.